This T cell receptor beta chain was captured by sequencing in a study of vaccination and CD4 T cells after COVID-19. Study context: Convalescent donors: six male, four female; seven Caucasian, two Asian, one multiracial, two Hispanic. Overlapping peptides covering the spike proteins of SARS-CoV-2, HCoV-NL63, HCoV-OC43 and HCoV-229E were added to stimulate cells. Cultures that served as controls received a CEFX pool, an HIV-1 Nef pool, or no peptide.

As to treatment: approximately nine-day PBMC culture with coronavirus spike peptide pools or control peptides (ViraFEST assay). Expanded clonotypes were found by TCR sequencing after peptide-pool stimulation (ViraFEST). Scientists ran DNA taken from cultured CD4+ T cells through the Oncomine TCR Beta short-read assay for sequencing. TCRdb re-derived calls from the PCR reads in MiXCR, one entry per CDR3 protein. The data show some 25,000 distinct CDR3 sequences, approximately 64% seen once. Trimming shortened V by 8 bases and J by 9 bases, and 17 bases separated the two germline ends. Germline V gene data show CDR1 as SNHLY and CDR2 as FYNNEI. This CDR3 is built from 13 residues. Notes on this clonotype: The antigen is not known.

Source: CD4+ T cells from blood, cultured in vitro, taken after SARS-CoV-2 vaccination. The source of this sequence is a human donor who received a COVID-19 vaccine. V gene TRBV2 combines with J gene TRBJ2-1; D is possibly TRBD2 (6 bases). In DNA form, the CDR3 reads TGTGCCAGCCTGGGAGGCGGAGGGCCTGAGCAGTTCTTC. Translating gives CASLGGGGPEQFF.